This record concerns one T cell receptor (beta chain) sequence. This entry is derived from a study of radiotherapy plus CTLA-4 blockade in lung cancer. The data were produced by immunoSEQ multiplex PCR, yet TCRdb's version contains in-frame clones alone and is incomplete. This table has 80,000 to 100,000 clones, 88% appearing once. V was trimmed by 6 bases and J by 5 bases, leaving 14 bases between them. Germline loops: CDR1 SGHNT, CDR2 YYREEE (reference sequence). CDR3 length: 13 amino acids. V usage is TRBV5-4 and J usage is TRBJ1-2; perhaps TRBD1 as D (5 bases). The sequencing here drew on peripheral blood, taken from a patient treated with radiotherapy plus ipilimumab. This sequence was found in a human donor with non-small cell lung cancer that progressed on radiotherapy plus ipilimumab. CDR3: CASTPGTAYGYTF. CDR3 sequence (DNA): TGTGCCAGCACTCCGGGGACTGCATATGGCTACACCTTC.